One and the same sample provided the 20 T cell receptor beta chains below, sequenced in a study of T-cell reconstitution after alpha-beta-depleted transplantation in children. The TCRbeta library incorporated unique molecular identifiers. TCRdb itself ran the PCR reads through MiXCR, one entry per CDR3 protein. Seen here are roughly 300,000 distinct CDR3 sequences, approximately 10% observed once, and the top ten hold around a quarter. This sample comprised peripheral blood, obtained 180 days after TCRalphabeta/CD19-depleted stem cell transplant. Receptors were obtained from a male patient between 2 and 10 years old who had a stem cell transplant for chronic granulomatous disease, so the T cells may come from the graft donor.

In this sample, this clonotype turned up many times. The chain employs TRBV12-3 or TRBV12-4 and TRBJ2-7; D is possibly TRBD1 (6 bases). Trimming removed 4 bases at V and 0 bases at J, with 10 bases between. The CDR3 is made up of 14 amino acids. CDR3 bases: TGTGCCAGCAGTTCGGACAGCAGCTCCTACGAGCAGTACTTC. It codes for CASSSDSSSYEQYF.

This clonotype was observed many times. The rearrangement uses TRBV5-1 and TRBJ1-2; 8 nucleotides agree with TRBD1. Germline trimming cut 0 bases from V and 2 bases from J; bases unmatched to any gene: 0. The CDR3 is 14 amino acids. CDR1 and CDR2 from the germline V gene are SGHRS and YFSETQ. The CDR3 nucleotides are TGCGCCAGCAGCTTGGACAGGGGGAACTATGGCTACACCTTC. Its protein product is CASSLDRGNYGYTF.

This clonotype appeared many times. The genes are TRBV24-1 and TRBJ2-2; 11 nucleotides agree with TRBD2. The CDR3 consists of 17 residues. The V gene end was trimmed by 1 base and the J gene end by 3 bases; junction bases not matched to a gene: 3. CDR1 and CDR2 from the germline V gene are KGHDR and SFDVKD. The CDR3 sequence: CATSDFGTSGYTGELFF. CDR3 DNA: TGTGCCACCAGTGATTTTGGGACTAGCGGCTACACCGGGGAGCTGTTTTTT.

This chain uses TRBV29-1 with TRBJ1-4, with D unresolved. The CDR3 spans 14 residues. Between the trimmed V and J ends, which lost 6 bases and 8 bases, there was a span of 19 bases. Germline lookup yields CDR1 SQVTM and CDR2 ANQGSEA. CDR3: CSVADGSEGEKLFF. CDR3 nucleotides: TGCAGCGTAGCTGATGGATCAGAGGGCGAAAAACTGTTTTTT.

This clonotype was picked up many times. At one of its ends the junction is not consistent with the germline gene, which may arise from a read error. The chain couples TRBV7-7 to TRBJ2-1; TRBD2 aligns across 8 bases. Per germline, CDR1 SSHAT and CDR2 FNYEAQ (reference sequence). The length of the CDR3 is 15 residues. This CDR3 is CASTPGLAGYNEQFF. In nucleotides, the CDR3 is TGTGCTAGCACCCCTGGATTAGCGGGGTATAATGAGCAGTTCTTC.

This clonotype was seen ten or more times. The CDR3 region has the DNA TGTGCCAGCAGCCCGACAGGGGAGATTGATGAGCAGTACTTC. Translated, it gives CASSPTGEIDEQYF. The gene calls are TRBV11-1 and TRBJ2-7; TRBD1 agrees at 8 bases. This CDR3 comprises 14 residues. With 5 bases clipped from V and 7 bases from J, the junction kept 10 bases outside the gene matches. CDR1 and CDR2 (germline): SGHAT, FQDESV (reference sequence).

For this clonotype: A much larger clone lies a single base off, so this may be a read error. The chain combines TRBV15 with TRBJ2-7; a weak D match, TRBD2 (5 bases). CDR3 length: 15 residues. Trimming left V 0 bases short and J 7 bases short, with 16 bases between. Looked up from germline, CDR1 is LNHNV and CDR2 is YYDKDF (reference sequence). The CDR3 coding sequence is TGTGCCACCAGCAGAGATCGGGGATTCCCTCTGGAGCAGTACTTC. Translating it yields CATSRDRGFPLEQYF. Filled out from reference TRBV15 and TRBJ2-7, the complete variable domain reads DAMVIQNPRYQVTQFGKPVTLSCSQTLNHNVMYWYQQKSSQAPKLLFHYYDKDFNNEADTPDNFQSRRPNTSFCFLDIRSPGLGDTAMYLCATSRDRGFPLEQYFGPGTRLTVT.

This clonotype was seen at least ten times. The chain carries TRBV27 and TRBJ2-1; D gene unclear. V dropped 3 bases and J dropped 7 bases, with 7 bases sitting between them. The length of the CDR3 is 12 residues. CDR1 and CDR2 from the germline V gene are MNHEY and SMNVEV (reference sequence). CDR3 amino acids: CASSLNINEQFF. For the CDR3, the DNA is TGTGCCAGCAGTTTGAATATAAATGAGCAGTTCTTC.

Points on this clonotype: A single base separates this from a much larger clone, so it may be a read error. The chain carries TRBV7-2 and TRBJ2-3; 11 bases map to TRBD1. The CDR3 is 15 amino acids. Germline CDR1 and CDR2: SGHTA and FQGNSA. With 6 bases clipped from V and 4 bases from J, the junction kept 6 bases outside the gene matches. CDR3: CASRSPGQGADTQYF. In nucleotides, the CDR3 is TGTGCCAGCAGATCCCCGGGACAGGGGGCAGATACGCAGTATTTT.

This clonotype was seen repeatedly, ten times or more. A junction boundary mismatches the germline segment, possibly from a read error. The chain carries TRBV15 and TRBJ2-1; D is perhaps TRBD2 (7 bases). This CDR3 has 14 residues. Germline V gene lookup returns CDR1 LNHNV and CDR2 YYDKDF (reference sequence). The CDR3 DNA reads TGTGCCCCCAGGGGCGGGGGATCCGACACTGAGCAGTTCTTC. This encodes CAPRGGGSDTEQFF.

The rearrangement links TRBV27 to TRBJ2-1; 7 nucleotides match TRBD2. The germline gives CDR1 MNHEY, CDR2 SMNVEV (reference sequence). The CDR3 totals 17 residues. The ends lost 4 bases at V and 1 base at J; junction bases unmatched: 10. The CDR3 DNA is TGTGCCAGCAGTTCCCCAGGAGGCGGGGGATCCTACAATGAGCAGTTCTTC. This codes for CASSSPGGGGSYNEQFF.

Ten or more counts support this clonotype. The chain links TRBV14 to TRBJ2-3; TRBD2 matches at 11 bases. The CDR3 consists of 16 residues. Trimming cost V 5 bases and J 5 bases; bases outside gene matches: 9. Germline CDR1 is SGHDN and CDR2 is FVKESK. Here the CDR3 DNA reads TGTGCCAGCAGCAACCTAGCGGGGGGCGACCAAGATACGCAGTATTTT. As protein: CASSNLAGGDQDTQYF. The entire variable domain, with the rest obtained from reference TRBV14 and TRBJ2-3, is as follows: EAGVTQFPSHSVIEKGQTVTLRCDPISGHDNLYWYRRVMGKEIKFLLHFVKESKQDESGMPNNRFLAERTGGTYSTLKVQPAELEDSGVYFCASSNLAGGDQDTQYFGPGTRLTVL.

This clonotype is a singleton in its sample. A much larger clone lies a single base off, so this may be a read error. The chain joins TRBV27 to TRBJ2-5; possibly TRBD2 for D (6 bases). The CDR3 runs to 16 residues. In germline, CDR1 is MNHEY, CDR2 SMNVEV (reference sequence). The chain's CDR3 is CPSSLMGSGAQETQYF. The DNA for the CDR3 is TGTCCCAGCAGTTTAATGGGTAGCGGAGCCCAAGAGACCCAGTACTTC.

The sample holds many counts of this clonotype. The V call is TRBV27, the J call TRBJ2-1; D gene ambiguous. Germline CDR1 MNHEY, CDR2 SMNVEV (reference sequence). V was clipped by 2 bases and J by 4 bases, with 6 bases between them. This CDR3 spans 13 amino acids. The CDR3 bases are TGTGCCAGCAGTTTACTCCCGTACAATGAGCAGTTCTTC. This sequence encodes CASSLLPYNEQFF.

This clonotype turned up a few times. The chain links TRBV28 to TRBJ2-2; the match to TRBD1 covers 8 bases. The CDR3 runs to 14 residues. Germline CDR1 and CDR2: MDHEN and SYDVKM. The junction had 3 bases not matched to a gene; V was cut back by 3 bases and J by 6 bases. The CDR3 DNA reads TGTGCCAGCAGTTTCCGGACAGGGTCCGGGGAGCTGTTTTTT. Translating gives CASSFRTGSGELFF. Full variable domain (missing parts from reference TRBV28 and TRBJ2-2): DVKVTQSSRYLVKRTGEKVFLECVQDMDHENMFWYRQDPGLGLRLIYFSYDVKMKEKGDIPEGYSVSREKKERFSLILESASTNQTSMYLCASSFRTGSGELFFGEGSRLTVL.

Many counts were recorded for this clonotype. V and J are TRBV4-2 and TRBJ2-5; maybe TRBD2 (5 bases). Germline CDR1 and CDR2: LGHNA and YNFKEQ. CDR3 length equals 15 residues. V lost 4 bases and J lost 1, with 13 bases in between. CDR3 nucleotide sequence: TGTGCCAGCAGCCTAGACCCGAGGGCCCAAGAGACCCAGTACTTC. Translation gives CASSLDPRAQETQYF.

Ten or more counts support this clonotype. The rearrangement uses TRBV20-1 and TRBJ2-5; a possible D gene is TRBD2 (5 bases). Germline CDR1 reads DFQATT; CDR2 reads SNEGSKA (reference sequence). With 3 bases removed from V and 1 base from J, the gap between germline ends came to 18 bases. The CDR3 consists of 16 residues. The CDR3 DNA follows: TGCAGTGCTAGCTGGCGCGGGCTGGGCCCCCAAGAGACCCAGTACTTC. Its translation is CSASWRGLGPQETQYF.

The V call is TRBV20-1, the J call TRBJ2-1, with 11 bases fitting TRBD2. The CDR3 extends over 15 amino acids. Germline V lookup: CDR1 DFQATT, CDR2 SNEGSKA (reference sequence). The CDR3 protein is CRIQPTSGGGNEQFF. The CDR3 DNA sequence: TGCAGGATCCAACCCACTAGCGGGGGAGGCAATGAGCAGTTCTTC.

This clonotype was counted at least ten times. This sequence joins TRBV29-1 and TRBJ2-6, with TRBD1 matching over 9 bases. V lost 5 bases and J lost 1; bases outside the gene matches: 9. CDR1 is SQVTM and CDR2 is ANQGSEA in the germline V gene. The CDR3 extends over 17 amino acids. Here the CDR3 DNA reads TGCAGCGTTAAGGCTGGGGACAGGGTATCTGGGGCCAACGTCCTGACTTTC. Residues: CSVKAGDRVSGANVLTF.

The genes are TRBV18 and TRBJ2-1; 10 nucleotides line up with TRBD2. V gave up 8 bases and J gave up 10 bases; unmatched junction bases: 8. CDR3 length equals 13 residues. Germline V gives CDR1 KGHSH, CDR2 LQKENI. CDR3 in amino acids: CASVKREGSEQFF. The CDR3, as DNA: TGTGCCAGCGTGAAGCGGGAGGGGTCGGAGCAGTTCTTC.